The entry below describes one T cell receptor beta chain. Germline V gene data show CDR1 as SGHRS and CDR2 as YFSETQ. The CDR3 is 16 amino acids. The V and J ends lost 1 base and 2 bases, in that order; junction bases with no gene match: 4. These data belong to a study of blood T cell repertoires in COVID-19. Per the original data handling: Reference gene primers were amplified, and this amplification served to estimate nucleated cell counts. The protocol was immunoSEQ multiplex PCR, while the TCRdb copy is restricted to in-frame clones and leaves out a portion. Clonal size and the V and J genes are those of that table, whereas D and trimming came from the DNA. Among approximately 230,000 clones listed, about nine tenths were seen once.

This clonotype originated in a man aged 18 to 35 who had recovered from COVID-19. The sample consisted of PBMCs or T cells enriched from blood (not recorded which). V gene TRBV5-1 combines with J gene TRBJ1-2; TRBD1 matches at 11 bases. The CDR3 loop is CASSLLRTGGNYGYTF. The CDR3 coding sequence is TGCGCCAGCAGCTTGTTGAGGACAGGGGGCAACTATGGCTACACCTTC.